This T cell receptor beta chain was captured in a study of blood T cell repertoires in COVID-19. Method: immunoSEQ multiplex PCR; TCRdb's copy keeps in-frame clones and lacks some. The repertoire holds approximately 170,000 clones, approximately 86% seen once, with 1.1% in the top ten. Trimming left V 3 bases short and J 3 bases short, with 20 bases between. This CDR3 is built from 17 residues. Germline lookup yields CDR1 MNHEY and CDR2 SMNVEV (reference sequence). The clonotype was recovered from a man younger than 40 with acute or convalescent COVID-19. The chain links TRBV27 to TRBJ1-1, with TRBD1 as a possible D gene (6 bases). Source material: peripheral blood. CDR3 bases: TGTGCCAGCAGTTTTAGGGTGATGGGGGGGGCGTACACTGAAGCTTTCTTT. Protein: CASSFRVMGGAYTEAFF.